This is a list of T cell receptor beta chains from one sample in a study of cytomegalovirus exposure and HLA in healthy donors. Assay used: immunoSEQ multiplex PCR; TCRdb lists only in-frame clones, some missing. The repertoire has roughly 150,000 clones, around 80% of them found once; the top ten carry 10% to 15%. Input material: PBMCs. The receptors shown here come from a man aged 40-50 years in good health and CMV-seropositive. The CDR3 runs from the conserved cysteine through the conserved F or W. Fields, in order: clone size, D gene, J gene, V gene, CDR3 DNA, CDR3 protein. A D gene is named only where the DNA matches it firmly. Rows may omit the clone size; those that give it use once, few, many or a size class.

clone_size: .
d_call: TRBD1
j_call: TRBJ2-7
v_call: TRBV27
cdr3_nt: TGTGCCAGCAGACGAAGGCGGCAGGGGGACAACGAGCAGTACTTC
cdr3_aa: CASRRRRQGDNEQYF

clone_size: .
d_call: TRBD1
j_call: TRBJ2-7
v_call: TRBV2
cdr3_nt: TGTGCCAGTAGGACAGGGGACGAGCAGTACTTC
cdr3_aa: CASRTGDEQYF

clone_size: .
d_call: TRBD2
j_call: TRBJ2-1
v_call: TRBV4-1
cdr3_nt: TGCGCCAGCAGCCAGGAAGCGGGACTCAGCTCCTACAATGAGCAGTTCTTC
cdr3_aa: CASSQEAGLSSYNEQFF

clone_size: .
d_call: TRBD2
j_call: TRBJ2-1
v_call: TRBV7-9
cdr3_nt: TGTTCCAGCAGCTTACTAGCGGGAGTCTCAAATGAGCAGTTCTTC
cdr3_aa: CSSSLLAGVSNEQFF

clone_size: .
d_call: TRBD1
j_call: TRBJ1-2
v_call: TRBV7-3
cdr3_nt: TGTGCCAGCAGCCCAACAGGGGGCGCGGACTATGGCTACACCTTC
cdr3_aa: CASSPTGGADYGYTF

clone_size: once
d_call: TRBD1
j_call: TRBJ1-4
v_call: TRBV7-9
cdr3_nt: TGTGCCAGCAGCTCGACAGGGGTTCGGGAAAAACTGTTTTTT
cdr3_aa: CASSSTGVREKLFF

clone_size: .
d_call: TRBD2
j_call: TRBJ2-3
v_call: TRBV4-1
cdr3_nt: TGCGCCAGCAGCCCCTTCACCGGGACTAGCGTTGGAGATACGCAGTATTTT
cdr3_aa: CASSPFTGTSVGDTQYF

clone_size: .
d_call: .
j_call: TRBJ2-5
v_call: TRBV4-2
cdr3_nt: TGTGCCAGCAGCCAAGAAAACAGGGAAGAGACCCAGTACTTC
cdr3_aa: CASSQENREETQYF

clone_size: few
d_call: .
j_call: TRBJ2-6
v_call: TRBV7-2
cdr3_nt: TGTGCCAGCAGCTTCGCTGGGGCCAACGTCCTGACTTTC
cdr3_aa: CASSFAGANVLTF

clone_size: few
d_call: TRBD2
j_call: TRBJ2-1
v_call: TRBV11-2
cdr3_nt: TGTGCCAGCAGCCTAGGGACTAGCGGGACCAATGAGCAGTTCTTC
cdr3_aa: CASSLGTSGTNEQFF

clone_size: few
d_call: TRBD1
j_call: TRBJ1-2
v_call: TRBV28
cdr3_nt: TGTGCCAGCAGCAACCCCCGACAGGGCCTCTATGGCTACACCTTC
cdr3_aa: CASSNPRQGLYGYTF

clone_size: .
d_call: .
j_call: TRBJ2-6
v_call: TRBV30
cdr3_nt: TGTGCCTCCTCCCTCAGCGGAACTGGGGCCAACGTCCTGACTTTC
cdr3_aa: CASSLSGTGANVLTF

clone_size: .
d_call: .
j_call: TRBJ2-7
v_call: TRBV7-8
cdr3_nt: TGTGCCAGCAGCTGGCAGGGGAACTACGAGCAGTACTTC
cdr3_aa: CASSWQGNYEQYF

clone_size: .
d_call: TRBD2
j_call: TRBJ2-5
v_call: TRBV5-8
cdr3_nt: TGTGCCAGCAGCTCGCTAGCGGGAGGGTTAGAGACCCAGTACTTC
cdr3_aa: CASSSLAGGLETQYF

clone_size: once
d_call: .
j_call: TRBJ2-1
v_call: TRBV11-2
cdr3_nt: TGTGCCAGCAGCTTGGCTTTAAAGGGGGTTGAGCAGTTCTTC
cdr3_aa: CASSLALKGVEQFF

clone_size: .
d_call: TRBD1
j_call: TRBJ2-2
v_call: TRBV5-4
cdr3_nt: TGTGCCAGCAGCACAGGGGGCTCCACCGGGGAGCTGTTTTTT
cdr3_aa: CASSTGGSTGELFF

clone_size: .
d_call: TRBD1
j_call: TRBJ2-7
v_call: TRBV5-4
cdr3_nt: TGTGCCAGCAGCTTGCCAGGGGGCTACGAGCAGTACTTC
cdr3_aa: CASSLPGGYEQYF